Below are 29 T cell receptor beta chains sequenced from a single sample in a study of CD8+ T cells in alopecia areata. Following RNA extraction, reverse transcription yielded cDNA that acted as the sequencing template. Sequenced by immunoSEQ multiplex PCR; TCRdb stores in-frame clones only, minus some. The repertoire has approximately 300,000 clones, 58% of them found once; the top ten carry over 1.5%. Treatment: oral pan-JAK inhibitor, 5-10 mg twice daily. This specimen was CD4+ T cells sorted from blood, taken at week 24, from a patient treated with tofacitinib. These receptors originate from a human donor with alopecia areata.

The rearrangement links TRBV10-3 to TRBJ2-5, with 7 nucleotides matching TRBD1. This CDR3 comprises 14 residues. Germline CDR1 reads ENHRY; CDR2 reads SYGVKD. J lost 4 bases, V lost 4 bases, and 6 bases had no gene match. Here the CDR3 DNA reads TGTGCCATCAGTGGGACAGGCGGTAGAGAGACCCAGTACTTC. Translated, it gives CAISGTGGRETQYF.

This clone was detected only a few times. V and J are TRBV6-5 and TRBJ2-2, with TRBD2 as a possible D gene (6 bases). Germline values: CDR1 MNHEY, CDR2 SVGAGI. The CDR3 totals 12 residues. Trimming removed 5 bases from V and 8 bases from J, with 9 bases in between. CDR3 in DNA: TGTGCCAGCAGTGCCCGGGGGGGGGAGCTGTTTTTT. Protein product: CASSARGGELFF.

This clone was recorded a few times. The chain carries TRBV18 and TRBJ1-4; tentatively, D is TRBD1 (6 bases). V lost 3 bases to trimming and J lost 8 bases, with 16 bases between them. The CDR3 length is 15 residues. Germline V gives CDR1 KGHSH, CDR2 LQKENI. The CDR3 reads CASSPLDSRVEKLFF. The DNA of the CDR3 is TGTGCCAGCTCACCTTTGGACAGCCGGGTGGAAAAACTGTTTTTT.

The chain employs TRBV29-1 and TRBJ2-5; 9 bases are shared with TRBD2. CDR1 is SQVTM and CDR2 is ANQGSEA in the germline V gene. With 1 base clipped from V and 4 bases from J, the junction kept 7 bases outside the gene matches. The CDR3 is 15 amino acids. CDR3 amino acids: CSVEGAGGPGETQYF. CDR3 nucleotides: TGCAGCGTTGAAGGGGCGGGGGGGCCAGGAGAGACCCAGTACTTC.

V gene TRBV29-1 combines with J gene TRBJ2-2; D is ambiguous. Germline V lookup: CDR1 SQVTM, CDR2 ANQGSEA. The CDR3 consists of 13 residues. The germline V and J ends were trimmed by 4 bases and 0 bases, with 6 bases remaining between them. The CDR3 DNA reads TGCAGCGTTGGTGACACGAACACCGGGGAGCTGTTTTTT. Translated, it gives CSVGDTNTGELFF.

This chain joins TRBV28 and TRBJ2-6; D perhaps matches TRBD1 (5 bases). There are 18 residues in the CDR3. The V end was cut by 5 bases, the J end by 0 bases, with 17 bases between. Germline loops: CDR1 MDHEN, CDR2 SYDVKM. Here the CDR3 reads CASSPGQRGHSGANVLTF. CDR3 bases: TGTGCCAGCAGTCCCGGACAACGTGGACACTCTGGGGCCAACGTCCTGACTTTC.

There are a few counts of this clone. The chain couples TRBV29-1 to TRBJ2-4; the match to TRBD1 covers 7 bases. The V gene end was trimmed by 0 bases and the J gene end by 1 base; junction bases not matched to a gene: 9. The CDR3 loop spans 17 amino acids. In germline, CDR1 is SQVTM, CDR2 ANQGSEA. The chain's CDR3 is CSVEEDRMKSAKNIQYF. DNA for the CDR3: TGCAGCGTTGAAGAGGACAGGATGAAGTCGGCCAAAAACATTCAGTACTTC.

The chain couples TRBV30 to TRBJ1-3, with D perhaps TRBD1 (5 bases). With 4 bases removed from V and 6 bases from J, the gap between germline ends came to 13 bases. Germline V CDR1 and CDR2: GTSNPN, SVGIG (reference sequence). This CDR3 has 13 amino acids. CDR3 protein: CAWTPGRANTIYF. The CDR3 DNA reads TGTGCCTGGACTCCGGGACGGGCAAACACCATATATTTT.

This clone has just one count. CDR3 nucleotides: TGTGCCACCAGCAGTGGACAGATAGAGACCCAGTACTTC. Translating it yields CATSSGQIETQYF. This chain joins TRBV15 and TRBJ2-5; D is possibly TRBD1 (6 bases). CDR1 is LNHNV, CDR2 YYDKDF, per germline (reference sequence). The CDR3 runs to 13 residues. Trimming shortened V by 3 bases and J by 4 bases, and 9 bases separated the two germline ends.

This rearrangement joins TRBV5-6 to TRBJ1-3; D is undetermined. V was shortened by 4 bases and J by 1 base, with 9 bases between the two germline ends. CDR1 and CDR2 from the germline V gene are SGHDT and YYEEEE. The CDR3 contains 14 residues. The CDR3 sequence is CASSHFRSGNTIYF. The DNA of the CDR3 is TGTGCCAGCAGCCACTTTAGGTCTGGAAACACCATATATTTT.

A few counts support this clone. The CDR3 protein is CASRLASGGIDEQFF. CDR3 coding DNA: TGTGCCAGCAGGCTCGCTAGCGGGGGGATCGATGAGCAGTTCTTC. The chain has TRBV25-1 and TRBJ2-1; TRBD2 aligns across 11 bases. The junction had 9 bases not matched to a gene; V was cut back by 6 bases and J by 8 bases. The germline gives CDR1 MGHDK, CDR2 SYGVNS. CDR3 length equals 15 residues.

J is TRBJ2-3 and V is TRBV27; 8 nucleotides agree with TRBD1. Germline lookup yields CDR1 MNHEY and CDR2 SMNVEV (reference sequence). The CDR3 is 15 amino acids. V was clipped by 4 bases and J by 0 bases; unmatched bases: 3. The CDR3 region is CASSSRGQSTDTQYF. CDR3 nucleotide sequence: TGTGCCAGCAGTTCCAGGGGGCAAAGCACAGATACGCAGTATTTT.

The CDR3 DNA follows: TGTGCCAGCAGCACCCGACAGGCGGGAGTCTATGGCTACACCTTC. This encodes CASSTRQAGVYGYTF. This chain links TRBV7-2 with TRBJ1-2; TRBD1 might be the D (6 bases). Germline V gene data show CDR1 as SGHTA and CDR2 as FQGNSA. Trimming removed 5 bases at V and 4 bases at J, with 17 bases between. This CDR3 spans 15 amino acids.

This chain uses TRBV20-1 with TRBJ1-2; D call uncertain. The germline CDR1 and CDR2 sequences are DFQATT and SNEGSKA (reference sequence). This CDR3 is 11 amino acids long. V was trimmed by 3 bases and J by 6 bases, leaving 8 bases between them. In DNA, the CDR3 is TGCAGTGCTAGGGGGTACCATGGCTACACCTTC. It codes for CSARGYHGYTF.

The rearrangement uses TRBV7-3 and TRBJ2-3; D is undetermined. V gave up 3 bases and J gave up 4 bases, with 11 bases separating them. CDR3 length equals 14 residues. Germline V CDR1 and CDR2: SGHTA, FQGTGA. CDR3 DNA: TGTGCCAGCAGCTTGCCACTCGTGGCAGATACGCAGTATTTT. It specifies CASSLPLVADTQYF.

The rearrangement uses TRBV6-5 and TRBJ1-6; a possible D gene is TRBD1 (5 bases). V was trimmed by 5 bases and J by 10 bases, leaving 12 bases between them. Looked up from germline, CDR1 is MNHEY and CDR2 is SVGAGI. This CDR3 has 13 amino acids. CDR3 sequence: CASSGSRGSPLHF. The CDR3 DNA reads as TGTGCCAGCAGTGGCTCGCGGGGGTCACCCCTCCACTTT.

The chain has TRBV30 and TRBJ1-2; perhaps TRBD1 as D (6 bases). CDR3 size: 13 residues. Germline V gene data show CDR1 as GTSNPN and CDR2 as SVGIG (reference sequence). V lost 0 bases, J lost 7 bases, and 12 bases lay in between. The CDR3 nucleotides are TGTGCCTGGAGTGTACTGGGGGGCGGTGGCTACACCTTC. It codes for CAWSVLGGGGYTF.

V and J are TRBV29-1 and TRBJ1-1, with no clear D. This CDR3 has 13 residues. Germline loops: CDR1 SQVTM, CDR2 ANQGSEA. V dropped 1 base and J dropped 1 base, with 7 bases sitting between them. This CDR3 reads CSVEVTQNTEAFF. Here the CDR3 DNA reads TGCAGCGTTGAAGTAACGCAGAACACTGAAGCTTTCTTT.

V gene TRBV28 combines with J gene TRBJ1-2; TRBD1 matches at 8 bases. V lost 5 bases and J lost 8; bases outside the gene matches: 19. The CDR3 runs 17 residues. CDR1 and CDR2 from the germline V gene are MDHEN and SYDVKM. The CDR3 sequence: CASSPTDRGQALEGYTF. The CDR3 DNA reads TGTGCCAGCAGTCCTACCGACAGGGGCCAAGCCCTGGAAGGCTACACCTTC.

This clone appeared once. The V gene is TRBV30, the J gene TRBJ1-1, with D unclear. The CDR3 loop spans 13 amino acids. The V gene lost 0 bases and the J gene lost 3 bases, with 8 bases spanning the gap. The V gene's germline CDR1 is GTSNPN and CDR2 SVGIG (reference sequence). CDR3 nucleotide sequence: TGTGCCTGGAGTGTCACACGGGACACTGAAGCTTTCTTT. Its translation is CAWSVTRDTEAFF.

V and J are TRBV30 and TRBJ2-6; D is unclear. In germline, CDR1 is GTSNPN, CDR2 SVGIG (reference sequence). The CDR3 totals 16 residues. V was pared by 3 bases and J by 0 bases, with 12 bases between. DNA for the CDR3: TGTGCCTGGAGCCCCACCCTATTCTCTGGGGCCAACGTCCTGACTTTC. It is translated as CAWSPTLFSGANVLTF. The full variable domain, rest sourced from reference TRBV30 and TRBJ2-6, is SQTIHQWPATLVQPVGSPLSLECTVEGTSNPNLYWYRQAAGRGLQLLFYSVGIGQISSEVPQNLSASRPQDRQFILSSKKLLLSDSGFYLCAWSPTLFSGANVLTFGAGSRLTVL.

V usage is TRBV25-1 and J usage is TRBJ2-7; 8 nucleotides agree with TRBD1. Trimming cost V 4 bases and J 3 bases; bases outside gene matches: 8. Germline lookup yields CDR1 MGHDK and CDR2 SYGVNS. The CDR3 has 15 amino acids. CDR3: CASSAPGGQGYEQYF. The CDR3 bases are TGTGCCAGCAGTGCCCCCGGTGGACAGGGCTACGAGCAGTACTTC.

As regards this clone: A read error may produce the germline difference seen at one junction end. The rearrangement uses TRBV7-7 and TRBJ2-7, with no clear D. The CDR3 contains 14 residues. CDR1 SSHAT and CDR2 FNYEAQ come from the germline V gene (reference sequence). This CDR3 reads CASSPGLDADEQYF. For the CDR3, the DNA is TGTGCTAGCAGCCCAGGCTTGGACGCCGACGAGCAGTACTTC. The entire variable domain, with the rest obtained from reference TRBV7-7 and TRBJ2-7, is as follows: GAGVSQSPRYKVTKRGQDVTLRCDPISSHATLYWYQQALGQGPEFLTYFNYEAQPDKSGLPSDRFSAERPEGSISTLTIQRTEQRDSAMYRCASSPGLDADEQYFGPGTRLTVT.

In DNA form, the CDR3 reads TGTGCCAGCAGCTCACAGGGAGGGGAGACCCAGTACTTC. As protein: CASSSQGGETQYF. The rearrangement joins TRBV7-3 to TRBJ2-5; TRBD2 is a possible D gene (7 bases). Germline CDR1 is SGHTA and CDR2 is FQGTGA. The CDR3 extends over 13 amino acids. The V gene lost 4 bases and the J gene lost 5 bases, with 11 bases spanning the gap. Complete variable domain (other parts from reference TRBV7-3 and TRBJ2-5): GAGVSQTPSNKVTEKGKYVELRCDPISGHTALYWYRQSLGQGPEFLIYFQGTGAADDSGLPNDRFFAVRPEGSVSTLKIQRTERGDSAVYLCASSSQGGETQYFGPGTRLLVL.

As regards this clone: The junction departs from the called germline gene at one end, perhaps through a read error. This chain joins TRBV7-9 and TRBJ1-5; perhaps TRBD1 as D (5 bases). This CDR3 contains 12 residues. Germline V gene sequence: CDR1 SEHNR, CDR2 FQNEAQ (reference sequence). CDR3 in amino acids: CASNLPGAPQHF. The CDR3 DNA reads TGTGCCAGCAACTTACCCGGGGCGCCCCAGCATTTT.

The CDR3, as DNA: TGTGCCATCAGTACGACTAGTGCGCCGCAGTATTTT. Protein product: CAISTTSAPQYF. The rearrangement joins TRBV10-3 to TRBJ2-3, with D perhaps TRBD2 (6 bases). The CDR3 has 12 amino acids. Trimming removed 5 bases at V and 10 bases at J, with 13 bases between. CDR1 and CDR2 (germline): ENHRY, SYGVKD.

This chain uses TRBV5-1 with TRBJ2-5; possibly TRBD2 for D (6 bases). Germline V lookup: CDR1 SGHRS, CDR2 YFSETQ. This CDR3 region has 15 residues. V lost 4 bases and J lost 0, with 13 bases in between. The CDR3 is CASSRWGDYQETQYF. The CDR3 region has the DNA TGCGCCAGCAGCCGATGGGGGGACTACCAAGAGACCCAGTACTTC.

Here the CDR3 DNA reads TGTGCCAGCAGGACAGAGGGGGTAAACATTCAGTACTTC. Amino acid sequence: CASRTEGVNIQYF. The chain has TRBV2 and TRBJ2-4; D is perhaps TRBD1 (6 bases). The CDR3 totals 13 residues. From germline, CDR1 is SNHLY and CDR2 FYNNEI. Trimming stripped 6 bases from V and 6 bases from J, with 12 bases between.

This clone was recorded only once. This sequence joins TRBV9 and TRBJ2-3; D gene uncertain. Per germline, CDR1 SGDLS and CDR2 YYNGEE. The germline V and J ends were trimmed by 4 bases and 1 base, with 10 bases remaining between them. The CDR3 length is 14 residues. In DNA form, the CDR3 reads TGTGCCAGCAGCCCCCACCCGGGCACAGATACGCAGTATTTT. Its protein is CASSPHPGTDTQYF. The whole variable domain, remainder taken from reference TRBV9 and TRBJ2-3, is DSGVTQTPKHLITATGQRVTLRCSPRSGDLSVYWYQQSLDQGLQFLIQYYNGEERAKGNILERFSAQQFPDLHSELNLSSLELGDSALYFCASSPHPGTDTQYFGPGTRLTVL.